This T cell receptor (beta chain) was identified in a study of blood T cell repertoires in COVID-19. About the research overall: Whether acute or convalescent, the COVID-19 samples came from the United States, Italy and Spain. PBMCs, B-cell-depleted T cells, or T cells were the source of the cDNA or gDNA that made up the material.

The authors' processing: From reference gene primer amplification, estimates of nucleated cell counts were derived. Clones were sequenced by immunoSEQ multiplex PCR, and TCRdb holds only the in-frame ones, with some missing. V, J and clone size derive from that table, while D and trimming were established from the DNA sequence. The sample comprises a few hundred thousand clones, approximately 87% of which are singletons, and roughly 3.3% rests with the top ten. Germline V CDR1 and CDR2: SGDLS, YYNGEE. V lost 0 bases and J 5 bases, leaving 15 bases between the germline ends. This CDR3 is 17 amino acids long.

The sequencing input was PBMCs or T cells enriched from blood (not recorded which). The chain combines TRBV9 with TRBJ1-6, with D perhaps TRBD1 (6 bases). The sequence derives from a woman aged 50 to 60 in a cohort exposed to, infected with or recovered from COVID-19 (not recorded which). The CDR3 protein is CASSVGWGGTNNSPLHF. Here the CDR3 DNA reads TGTGCCAGCAGCGTAGGGTGGGGAGGGACAAATAATTCACCCCTCCACTTT.